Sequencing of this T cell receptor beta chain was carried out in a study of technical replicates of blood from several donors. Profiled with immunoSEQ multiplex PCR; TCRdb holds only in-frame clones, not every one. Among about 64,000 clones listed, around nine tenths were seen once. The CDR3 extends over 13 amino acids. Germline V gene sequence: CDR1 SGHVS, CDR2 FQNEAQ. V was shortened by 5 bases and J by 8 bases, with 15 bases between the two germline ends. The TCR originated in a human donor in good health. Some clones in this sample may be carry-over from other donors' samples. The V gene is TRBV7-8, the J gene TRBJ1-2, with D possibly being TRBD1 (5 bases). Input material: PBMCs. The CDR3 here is CASSPGEGTGYTF. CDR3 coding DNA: TGTGCCAGCAGCCCGGGGGAGGGTACAGGCTACACCTTC.